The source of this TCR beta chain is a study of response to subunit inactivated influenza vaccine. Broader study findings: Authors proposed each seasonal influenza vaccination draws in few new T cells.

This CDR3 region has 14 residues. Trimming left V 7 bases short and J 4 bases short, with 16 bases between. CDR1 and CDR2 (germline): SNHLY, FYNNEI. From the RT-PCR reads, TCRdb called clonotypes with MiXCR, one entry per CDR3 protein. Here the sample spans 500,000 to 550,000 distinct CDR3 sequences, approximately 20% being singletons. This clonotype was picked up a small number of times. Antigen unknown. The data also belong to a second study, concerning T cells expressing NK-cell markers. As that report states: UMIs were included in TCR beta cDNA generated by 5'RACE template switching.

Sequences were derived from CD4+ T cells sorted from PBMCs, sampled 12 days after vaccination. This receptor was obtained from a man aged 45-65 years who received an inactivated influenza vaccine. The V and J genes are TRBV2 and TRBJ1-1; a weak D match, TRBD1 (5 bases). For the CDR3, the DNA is TGTGCCAGCAAGATGGGGGGGTCTGTCACTGAAGCTTTCTTT. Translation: CASKMGGSVTEAFF.